This TCR beta chain was observed in a study of blood T cell repertoires in COVID-19. The CDR3 runs 16 residues. Germline-derived CDR1 and CDR2 are PRHDT and FYEKMQ (reference sequence). V shed 3 bases and J shed 2 bases, with 14 bases lying between them. Only in-frame clones appear in the TCRdb table, and some are missing; sequencing was by immunoSEQ multiplex PCR. The sample shows some 95,000 clones, around 93% of them seen only once. The sequence derives from a human donor with active COVID-19. The donor label of this sample is uncertain. The specimen was peripheral blood. The chain carries TRBV13 and TRBJ2-1, with D tentatively TRBD1 (6 bases). CDR3 sequence reads: CASSLGKAGAYNEQFF. The CDR3 DNA reads as TGTGCCAGCAGCTTGGGCAAGGCAGGGGCCTACAATGAGCAGTTCTTC.